The 10 T cell receptor beta chains given below trace back to one sample, sequenced in a study of shared clonotypes between healthy human individuals. TCRdb keeps only in-frame clones here, not all; method: immunoSEQ multiplex PCR. The data show 2 million to 2.5 million clones, with about 95% seen just once and around 0.13% held by the top ten. Sequencing was performed on naive CD4+ T cells sorted from blood. The subset is: CD45RA+ positively selected. Receptor source: a man between 18 and 29 years old in good health.

The rearrangement uses TRBV30 and TRBJ2-5, with D perhaps TRBD2 (6 bases). Germline assignment: CDR1 GTSNPN and CDR2 SVGIG (reference sequence). Trimming stripped 4 bases from V and 4 bases from J, with 19 bases between. The CDR3 totals 15 residues. CDR3 DNA: TGTGCCTGGACCGCAGTTACTAGCCGGGGAGAGACCCAGTACTTC. Its protein is CAWTAVTSRGETQYF.

The chain uses TRBV5-1 and TRBJ1-1; D is perhaps TRBD1 (5 bases). Trimming stripped 4 bases from V and 3 bases from J, with 16 bases between. Germline V gene data show CDR1 as SGHRS and CDR2 as YFSETQ. The CDR3 contains 15 residues. CDR3 residues: CASSPFGGDDTEAFF. For the CDR3, the DNA is TGCGCCAGCAGCCCCTTTGGGGGGGATGACACTGAAGCTTTCTTT.

This clone has more than one count but fewer than ten. Other nucleotide sequences from this sample produce the same CDR3. The chain joins TRBV27 to TRBJ2-3; no definite D call. The CDR3 contains 11 residues. In germline, CDR1 is MNHEY, CDR2 SMNVEV (reference sequence). Trimming left V 3 bases short and J 6 bases short, with 4 bases between. CDR3: CASSLADTQYF. The CDR3 bases are TGTGCCAGCAGTTTGGCCGATACGCAGTATTTT.

The chain links TRBV9 to TRBJ2-7; D perhaps matches TRBD2 (5 bases). V dropped 4 bases and J dropped 5 bases, with 16 bases sitting between them. Germline loops: CDR1 SGDLS, CDR2 YYNGEE. The CDR3 runs to 14 residues. The CDR3 reads CASSPDYRSNEQYF. CDR3 bases: TGTGCCAGCAGCCCAGACTACCGGTCGAACGAGCAGTACTTC.

This chain connects TRBV7-2 to TRBJ1-1; no clear D gene. The CDR3 runs to 16 residues. Germline V gene data show CDR1 as SGHTA and CDR2 as FQGNSA. Trimming left V 0 bases short and J 4 bases short, with 15 bases between. In DNA form, the CDR3 reads TGTGCCAGCAGCTTAGCGCTGGCGGGCAGCCCCACTGAAGCTTTCTTT. This encodes CASSLALAGSPTEAFF. Filled out from reference TRBV7-2 and TRBJ1-1, the complete variable domain reads GAGVSQSPSNKVTEKGKDVELRCDPISGHTALYWYRQSLGQGLEFLIYFQGNSAPDKSGLPSDRFSAERTGGSVSTLTIQRTQQEDSAVYLCASSLALAGSPTEAFFGQGTRLTVV.

V usage is TRBV6-1 and J usage is TRBJ1-2, with 8 bases matching TRBD1. The length of the CDR3 is 13 residues. The germline V gene encodes CDR1 MNHNS and CDR2 SASEGT. The V gene end was trimmed by 5 bases and the J gene end by 7 bases; junction bases not matched to a gene: 6. CDR3 DNA sequence: TGTGCCAGCAGTCATGACAGGGGCCTTGGCTACACCTTC. It yields the protein CASSHDRGLGYTF.

In the case of this clone: Other DNA variants within this sample encode the same CDR3. The chain is built from TRBV6-5 and TRBJ2-1; 8 nucleotides line up with TRBD2. Per the germline V gene, CDR1 is MNHEY and CDR2 is SVGAGI. The CDR3 totals 15 residues. The ends lost 0 bases at V and 2 bases at J; junction bases unmatched: 0. The CDR3 is CASSYSGGAYNEQFF. The CDR3 nucleotides read TGTGCCAGCAGTTACTCCGGGGGGGCCTACAATGAGCAGTTCTTC.

The chain is built from TRBV4-3 and TRBJ2-2; the match to TRBD2 covers 7 bases. Germline V CDR1 and CDR2: LGHNA, YSLEER. CDR3 length: 17 residues. After removal of 0 bases from V and 1 base from J, the junction contained 5 bases not matched to a gene. The CDR3 is CASSQDWLAENTGELFF. The CDR3 DNA reads as TGCGCCAGCAGCCAAGATTGGCTAGCGGAGAACACCGGGGAGCTGTTTTTT.

The rearrangement joins TRBV5-1 to TRBJ2-6; no reliable D call. V was trimmed by 4 bases and J by 3 bases, leaving 14 bases between them. CDR3 length: 16 amino acids. Germline V CDR1 and CDR2: SGHRS, YFSETQ. CDR3 loop: CASSPRSSGGANVLTF. The CDR3 nucleotides are TGCGCCAGCAGCCCCCGTTCTTCAGGTGGGGCCAACGTCCTGACTTTC.

The V call is TRBV2, the J call TRBJ1-2; D gene unclear. V was cut by 3 bases and J by 8 bases, with 16 bases left in between. The CDR3 covers 14 residues. Germline values: CDR1 SNHLY, CDR2 FYNNEI. The CDR3 nucleotides read TGTGCCAGCAGTGATCCCCAGACCCTCCGGGGCTACACCTTC. Translated, it gives CASSDPQTLRGYTF.